Presented here are 17 T cell receptor beta chains from one specimen sequenced in a study of shared clonotypes between healthy human individuals. Method: immunoSEQ multiplex PCR; TCRdb's copy keeps in-frame clones and lacks some. In the table there are around 720,000 clones, around 78% of which are singletons. The sample comprised memory CD4+ T cells sorted from blood. Stated subset: CD45RA-negative fraction. Receptor source: a young woman in good health.

This clone has just a few counts. The chain recombines TRBV27 with TRBJ2-2; no definite D call. V lost 5 bases to trimming and J lost 4 bases, with 8 bases between them. The CDR3 runs 13 residues. The germline gives CDR1 MNHEY, CDR2 SMNVEV (reference sequence). CDR3 coding DNA: TGTGCCAGCAGTAACCCGAGCACCGGGGAGCTGTTTTTT. Amino acids: CASSNPSTGELFF.

In this sample, this clone turned up a few times. V gene TRBV7-9 combines with J gene TRBJ1-5; D unclear. This CDR3 spans 15 amino acids. V was cut by 1 base and J by 0 bases, with 7 bases left in between. Germline CDR1 SEHNR, CDR2 FQNEAQ (reference sequence). The CDR3 region is CASSLGTDSNQPQHF. CDR3 in DNA: TGTGCCAGCAGCTTAGGAACGGATAGCAATCAGCCCCAGCATTTT.

This clone was recorded a few times. This chain links TRBV11-2 with TRBJ2-5; 15 bases map to TRBD2. From germline, CDR1 is SGHAT and CDR2 FQNNGV. V was clipped by 5 bases and J by 4 bases; unmatched bases: 5. The CDR3 is 16 amino acids. CDR3 loop: CASSKGLAGGPETQYF. Written as DNA, the CDR3 is TGTGCCAGCAGCAAGGGACTAGCGGGAGGCCCAGAGACCCAGTACTTC.

V and J are TRBV6-1 and TRBJ2-7; D ambiguous. Germline lookup yields CDR1 MNHNS and CDR2 SASEGT. V was pared by 10 bases and J by 3 bases, with 22 bases between. The CDR3 is made up of 15 amino acids. The CDR3 bases are TGTGCCACATCGCAAATGAGTTTAGATGTCTACGAGCAGTACTTC. Protein product: CATSQMSLDVYEQYF.

The chain uses TRBV9 and TRBJ2-3; TRBD2 matches at 7 bases. V lost 0 bases and J lost 2; bases outside the gene matches: 6. Germline V gene data show CDR1 as SGDLS and CDR2 as YYNGEE. The CDR3 spans 16 residues. For the CDR3, the DNA is TGTGCCAGCAGCGTAGTTGGCGGGAGTTTCACAGATACGCAGTATTTT. Translating gives CASSVVGGSFTDTQYF.

The chain has TRBV10-3 and TRBJ2-7; D perhaps matches TRBD1 (6 bases). V was shortened by 4 bases and J by 0 bases, with 13 bases between the two germline ends. CDR1 and CDR2 from the germline V gene are ENHRY and SYGVKD. The CDR3 totals 15 residues. CDR3 DNA: TGTGCCATCAGTGGGGGGACAAAGAGCTCCTACGAGCAGTACTTC. Translated: CAISGGTKSSYEQYF.

This clone was found a few times. The J gene is TRBJ2-4, the V gene TRBV11-2; weak D call: TRBD1 (6 bases). V was cut by 5 bases and J by 7 bases, with 21 bases left in between. Germline lookup yields CDR1 SGHAT and CDR2 FQNNGV. This CDR3 has 16 amino acids. The CDR3 sequence: CASSGVRDTLLNIQYF. In DNA, the CDR3 is TGTGCCAGCAGCGGAGTTAGGGACACACTACTTAACATTCAGTACTTC.

The chain has TRBV21-1 and TRBJ2-5. TRBV21-1 is listed as a pseudogene. The CDR3 loop spans 11 amino acids. CDR3 region: CASSKAETQYF. The CDR3 DNA reads TGTGCCAGCAGCAAAGCGGAGACCCAGTACTTC.

The rearrangement uses TRBV9 and TRBJ1-5; 11 bases match TRBD1. The CDR3 totals 14 residues. With V trimmed by 3 bases and J by 7 bases, 3 bases remained unmatched. Looked up from germline, CDR1 is SGDLS and CDR2 is YYNGEE. The DNA for the CDR3 is TGTGCCAGCAGCGGGGGACAGGGGGGACAGCCCCAGCATTTT. It encodes CASSGGQGGQPQHF.

In DNA, the CDR3 is TGCGCCAGCAGCTTGTATCTCGGGAACACCGGGGAGCTGTTTTTT. Translated, it gives CASSLYLGNTGELFF. The rearrangement joins TRBV5-1 to TRBJ2-2; D not certain. The CDR3 is made up of 15 amino acids. The germline gives CDR1 SGHRS, CDR2 YFSETQ. V was trimmed by 1 base and J by 1 base, leaving 8 bases between them.

This sequence joins TRBV6-1 and TRBJ1-1; 10 nucleotides agree with TRBD1. CDR1 is MNHNS and CDR2 is SASEGT in the germline V gene. The CDR3 consists of 13 residues. The ends lost 4 bases at V and 10 bases at J; junction bases unmatched: 6. The DNA of the CDR3 is TGTGCCAGCAGTGGACAGGGGGCTCTCCGAGCTTTCTTT. Translation: CASSGQGALRAFF.

The sample holds a few counts of this clone. The CDR3, as DNA: TGTGCCAGCAGTTCGCGACGGGACTCTAGCACAGATACGCAGTATTTT. Protein: CASSSRRDSSTDTQYF. The chain recombines TRBV27 with TRBJ2-3; weak D call: TRBD2 (6 bases). The V gene lost 4 bases and the J gene lost 0 bases, with 14 bases spanning the gap. This CDR3 spans 16 amino acids. Germline V gene data show CDR1 as MNHEY and CDR2 as SMNVEV (reference sequence).

The chain employs TRBV11-2 and TRBJ2-3; a possible D gene is TRBD1 (6 bases). This CDR3 is 16 amino acids long. The V end was cut by 1 base, the J end by 3 bases, with 14 bases between. The germline V gene has CDR1 SGHAT and CDR2 FQNNGV. CDR3 residues: CASSLGGQPLTDTQYF. The CDR3 region has the DNA TGTGCCAGCAGCTTAGGGGGACAACCTCTGACAGATACGCAGTATTTT.

The chain is built from TRBV5-1 and TRBJ2-3; 11 bases match TRBD2. Per germline, CDR1 SGHRS and CDR2 YFSETQ. V was clipped by 4 bases and J by 1 base; unmatched bases: 8. The CDR3 covers 17 residues. CDR3 DNA sequence: TGCGCCAGCAGCCCCCGGCTGACTAGCGGGGGCACAGATACGCAGTATTTT. It yields the protein CASSPRLTSGGTDTQYF.

The V and J genes are TRBV4-1 and TRBJ2-4; maybe TRBD1 (5 bases). The germline V gene encodes CDR1 MGHRA and CDR2 YSYEKL. CDR3 size: 16 residues. V was shortened by 4 bases and J by 6 bases, with 19 bases between the two germline ends. DNA for the CDR3: TGCGCCAGCAGCCTCAGTGCTGGGGCGTCTCCAAACATTCAGTACTTC. Protein sequence: CASSLSAGASPNIQYF.

This CDR3 is CASSTNQPQHF. The CDR3 DNA reads TGTGCCAGCAGCACCAATCAGCCCCAGCATTTT. This chain uses TRBV7-9 with TRBJ1-5; no firm D call. The ends were cut back, 5 bases at V and 3 bases at J, with 2 bases in the middle. The CDR3 is 11 residues long. Germline V lookup: CDR1 SEHNR, CDR2 FQNEAQ (reference sequence).

The V gene is TRBV5-1, the J gene TRBJ2-1; TRBD2 matches 13 bases. V gave up 4 bases and J gave up 4 bases; unmatched junction bases: 8. This CDR3 spans 17 amino acids. CDR1 is SGHRS, CDR2 YFSETQ, per germline. The CDR3 is CASSPTGTSGIYNEQFF. CDR3 nucleotides: TGCGCCAGCAGCCCCACGGGGACTAGCGGGATATACAATGAGCAGTTCTTC.